This T cell receptor beta chain was recorded in a study of blood T cells in healthy people across ages. Study-wide findings and caveats: Not knowing donor CMV status may have confounded expanded clonotype changes.

Together with a sample-barcoded 5' primer, a J-beta primer mix was included in a second PCR lasting about 6 to 12 cycles. Carrying 12 random nucleotides, a template-switch adaptor labeled each individual cDNA molecule. TCRdb re-derived calls from the 5' RACE reads in MiXCR, one entry per CDR3 protein. This table holds under 750,000 distinct CDR3 sequences, roughly 48% found once. As to this clonotype: Antigen unknown.

This CDR3 comprises 16 residues. Germline V gene lookup returns CDR1 SGHAT and CDR2 FQNNGV. Unmatched junction bases numbered 7, after V lost 4 bases and J lost 0 bases. The rearrangement links TRBV11-2 to TRBJ2-7; TRBD2 aligns across 9 bases. This receptor was obtained from a man older than 75 in good health. The specimen was blood. Here the CDR3 DNA reads TGTGCCAGCAGCTGGGTAGCGGGGGCAAGCTCCTACGAGCAGTACTTC. It translates to CASSWVAGASSYEQYF.